This T cell receptor beta chain stems from a study of T-cell reconstitution after alpha-beta-depleted transplantation in children. Study outcomes and limitations: Diversity and T-cell counts at one year after transplant derived mostly from new T cells. Several hundred graft clones that had expanded were reportedly the source of alpha-beta T cells about two months after transplant.

In regard to this clonotype: The antigen is not known.

Germline V gives CDR1 DFQATT, CDR2 SNEGSKA (reference sequence). The CDR3 has 13 amino acids. V gave up 3 bases and J gave up 4 bases, with 13 bases separating them. Using unique molecular identifiers, the investigators prepared the TCRbeta library. TCRdb reprocessed the PCR reads with MiXCR, giving one entry per CDR3 protein. This sample yields about 980,000 distinct CDR3 sequences, of which about 31% are seen a single time; approximately 30% belongs to the top ten. The sequence derives from a boy in the first two years of life who had a stem cell transplant for SCID, so the T cells may come from the graft donor. Sequenced material: PBMCs, mostly from graft donor cells, taken 360 days after TCRalphabeta/CD19-depleted stem cell transplant. This chain connects TRBV20-1 to TRBJ2-7; tentatively, D is TRBD2 (6 bases). CDR3 residues: CSASVGGEYEQYF. The CDR3 DNA sequence: TGCAGTGCTAGTGTCGGGGGAGAGTACGAGCAGTACTTC.